The 30 T cell receptor beta chains given below trace back to one sample, sequenced in a study of shared clonotypes between healthy human individuals. Sequencing was performed with immunoSEQ multiplex PCR; in TCRdb, only in-frame clones are kept and a portion is missing. The sample has some 700,000 clones, roughly 87% seen once. The sample taken for sequencing was memory CD8+ T cells from PBMCs. Subset indicated: CD45RO+ cells pooled with CCR7-negative TemRA cells. Receptors originate from a man aged 18 to 30 in good health. Some clones in this sample may be carry-over from other donors' samples.

V gene TRBV15 combines with J gene TRBJ2-7; TRBD1 aligns across 7 bases. The CDR3 has 13 residues. Per the germline V gene, CDR1 is LNHNV and CDR2 is YYDKDF (reference sequence). Trimming took 0 bases from V and 4 from J; bases not matched to a gene: 0. The DNA of the CDR3 is TGTGCCACCAGCAGAGACAGGGGGTACGAGCAGTACTTC. Translated, it gives CATSRDRGYEQYF. Together with reference TRBV15 and TRBJ2-7, the CDR3 gives the full variable domain: DAMVIQNPRYQVTQFGKPVTLSCSQTLNHNVMYWYQQKSSQAPKLLFHYYDKDFNNEADTPDNFQSRRPNTSFCFLDIRSPGLGDTAMYLCATSRDRGYEQYFGPGTRLTVT.

The table lists this clone with a count of one. DNA of the CDR3: TGTGCCATCACCCGGGGATTAGGCACTGAAGCTTTCTTT. This encodes CAITRGLGTEAFF. The chain employs TRBV10-3 and TRBJ1-1; D gene uncertain. The CDR3 is made up of 13 amino acids. Germline CDR1 and CDR2: ENHRY and SYGVKD. Trimming shortened V by 7 bases and J by 4 bases, and 13 bases separated the two germline ends.

The chain links TRBV7-6 to TRBJ2-2, with 11 bases lining up with TRBD2. Trimming removed 9 bases from V and 7 bases from J; junction bases left unmatched: 4. The length of the CDR3 is 13 residues. Per the germline V gene, CDR1 is SGHVS and CDR2 is FNYEAQ. DNA of the CDR3: TGTGCCAGTAGCGGGAGGGCCGGCGGGGAGCTGTTTTTT. Translating it yields CASSGRAGGELFF.

This clone appeared once. The J gene is TRBJ1-6, the V gene TRBV6-5, with D uncertain. The CDR3 length is 14 residues. V lost 2 bases and J lost 10, with 12 bases in between. Looked up from germline, CDR1 is MNHEY and CDR2 is SVGAGI. This chain's CDR3 is CASSYRVSGSPLHF. In DNA form, the CDR3 reads TGTGCCAGCAGTTACCGAGTTTCGGGGTCACCCCTCCACTTT.

The rearrangement joins TRBV9 to TRBJ2-5; no reliable D call. The V end was cut by 0 bases, the J end by 2 bases, with 8 bases between. This CDR3 has 14 amino acids. Per germline, CDR1 SGDLS and CDR2 YYNGEE. The CDR3 bases are TGTGCCAGCAGCGTAGCGGCCGCGCAAGAGACCCAGTACTTC. As protein: CASSVAAAQETQYF. Based on the CDR3 plus reference TRBV9 and TRBJ2-5, the full variable domain is DSGVTQTPKHLITATGQRVTLRCSPRSGDLSVYWYQQSLDQGLQFLIQYYNGEERAKGNILERFSAQQFPDLHSELNLSSLELGDSALYFCASSVAAAQETQYFGPGTRLLVL.

V and J are TRBV19 and TRBJ2-7, with TRBD1 matching 10 bases. Looked up from germline, CDR1 is LNHDA and CDR2 is SQIVND (reference sequence). This CDR3 has 15 amino acids. Germline trimming cut 3 bases from V and 7 bases from J; bases unmatched to any gene: 9. CDR3 in amino acids: CASSIAGQGSGEQYF. CDR3 DNA sequence: TGTGCCAGTAGTATTGCGGGACAGGGGTCGGGGGAGCAGTACTTC.

The V gene is TRBV6-1, the J gene TRBJ2-1; either TRBD1 or TRBD2 may supply D (5 bases each). V was cut by 4 bases and J by 2 bases, with 18 bases left in between. CDR1 is MNHNS, CDR2 SASEGT, per germline. This CDR3 is 17 amino acids long. The CDR3 loop reads CASSVGEIGPAYNEQFF. The CDR3 DNA follows: TGTGCCAGCAGTGTAGGGGAGATTGGGCCAGCCTACAATGAGCAGTTCTTC.

The rearrangement uses TRBV27 and TRBJ2-3; D possibly corresponds to TRBD2 (5 bases). Germline V gene data show CDR1 as MNHEY and CDR2 as SMNVEV (reference sequence). The CDR3 loop spans 12 amino acids. The germline V and J ends were trimmed by 6 bases and 7 bases, with 11 bases remaining between them. The CDR3 DNA reads TGTGCCAGCAGGGACTGGGTAAATACGCAGTATTTT. This encodes CASRDWVNTQYF.

This clone was detected only once. This specimen includes other DNA sequences encoding the same CDR3. The chain uses TRBV19 and TRBJ2-1, with 10 positions matching TRBD2. Germline trimming cut 4 bases from V and 5 bases from J; bases unmatched to any gene: 2. Looked up from germline, CDR1 is LNHDA and CDR2 is SQIVND (reference sequence). This CDR3 is built from 14 residues. CDR3: CASSRLAGDNEQFF. CDR3 coding DNA: TGTGCCAGTAGTAGGCTAGCGGGAGACAATGAGCAGTTCTTC.

The chain recombines TRBV18 with TRBJ2-7; a possible D gene is TRBD2 (5 bases). This CDR3 has 15 amino acids. The V gene lost 2 bases and the J gene lost 0 bases, with 11 bases spanning the gap. The V gene's germline CDR1 is KGHSH and CDR2 LQKENI. The CDR3 DNA reads as TGTGCCAGCTCACCAGGCAGGAGGAGCTCCTACGAGCAGTACTTC. Its translation is CASSPGRRSSYEQYF. The whole variable domain, remainder taken from reference TRBV18 and TRBJ2-7, is NAGVMQNPRHLVRRRGQEARLRCSPMKGHSHVYWYRQLPEEGLKFMVYLQKENIIDESGMPKERFSAEFPKEGPSILRIQQVVRGDSAAYFCASSPGRRSSYEQYFGPGTRLTVT.

In its sample, this clone was seen once. This rearrangement joins TRBV11-1 to TRBJ2-5, with 14 positions matching TRBD2. The CDR3 totals 17 residues. The junction had 10 bases not matched to a gene; V was cut back by 5 bases and J by 5 bases. Germline loops: CDR1 SGHAT, CDR2 FQDESV (reference sequence). The CDR3 DNA follows: TGTGCCAGCAGCCAGGTGGTGTGGACTAGCGGGGGGGAGACCCAGTACTTC. This codes for CASSQVVWTSGGETQYF.

The J gene is TRBJ2-4, the V gene TRBV10-2; D tentatively fits TRBD1 or TRBD2 (5 bases each). The CDR3 contains 16 residues. V was pared by 2 bases and J by 2 bases, with 13 bases between. Germline CDR1 reads WSHSY; CDR2 reads SAAADI. The CDR3 sequence is CASSEPGRVSKNIQYF. The CDR3 bases are TGCGCCAGCAGTGAGCCGGGGCGCGTTTCCAAAAACATTCAGTACTTC.

The chain links TRBV5-6 to TRBJ1-2; 10 bases fit TRBD1. Germline V CDR1 and CDR2: SGHDT, YYEEEE. The length of the CDR3 is 14 residues. J lost 5 bases, V lost 3 bases, and 4 bases had no gene match. The CDR3 spells CASSYGTGEYGYTF. DNA of the CDR3: TGTGCCAGCAGCTACGGGACAGGGGAGTATGGCTACACCTTC.

The chain recombines TRBV27 with TRBJ1-5; D is undetermined. This CDR3 comprises 12 residues. CDR1 MNHEY and CDR2 SMNVEV come from the germline V gene (reference sequence). V lost 3 bases and J lost 6, with 6 bases in between. CDR3 region: CASSFDGQPQHF. DNA for the CDR3: TGTGCCAGCAGTTTTGATGGTCAGCCCCAGCATTTT.

V gene TRBV30 combines with J gene TRBJ2-5, with D perhaps matching TRBD2 (6 bases). The CDR3 extends over 13 amino acids. Germline V gives CDR1 GTSNPN, CDR2 SVGIG (reference sequence). Trimming pared 1 base from V and 5 bases from J, leaving 11 bases between. CDR3 coding DNA: TGTGCCTGGAGTGGTGCGGGATTGGAGACCCAGTACTTC. Translation: CAWSGAGLETQYF.

V is TRBV27 and J is TRBJ1-1; D possibly corresponds to TRBD1 (5 bases). CDR1 is MNHEY, CDR2 SMNVEV, per germline (reference sequence). The CDR3 totals 13 residues. In nucleotides, the CDR3 is TGTGCTTCGGGGGAGCTTATGAACACTGAAGCTTTCTTT. Encoded protein: CASGELMNTEAFF.

This chain connects TRBV2 to TRBJ1-5; the match to TRBD1 covers 8 bases. V shed 1 base, J shed 4 bases, and the junction held 3 bases outside the gene matches. Germline V gene data show CDR1 as SNHLY and CDR2 as FYNNEI. The CDR3 totals 15 residues. CDR3 residues: CASSEGRTGNQPQHF. The CDR3 DNA is TGTGCCAGCAGTGAAGGACGGACAGGGAATCAGCCCCAGCATTTT.

The chain employs TRBV13 and TRBJ2-1; 8 positions match TRBD1. The V and J ends lost 5 bases and 4 bases, in that order; junction bases with no gene match: 7. The CDR3 runs to 15 residues. Germline loops: CDR1 PRHDT, CDR2 FYEKMQ (reference sequence). In DNA form, the CDR3 reads TGTGCCAGCAGCCCCCGGGACAGGAGTTACAATGAGCAGTTCTTC. Translating gives CASSPRDRSYNEQFF.

This clone has only one observation. The genes are TRBV7-3 and TRBJ2-1, with D maybe TRBD2 (6 bases). V was pared by 1 base and J by 6 bases, with 19 bases between. The CDR3 spans 17 residues. Per germline, CDR1 SGHTA and CDR2 FQGTGA. Here the CDR3 reads CASSLKYRGTPGNEQFF. The CDR3 coding sequence is TGTGCCAGCAGCTTAAAATACCGCGGGACCCCTGGCAATGAGCAGTTCTTC.

The chain combines TRBV9 with TRBJ1-1; D unclear. CDR3 size: 14 residues. The germline gives CDR1 SGDLS, CDR2 YYNGEE. Trimming stripped 4 bases from V and 1 base from J, with 11 bases between. CDR3 protein: CASSPGPGNTEAFF. DNA of the CDR3: TGTGCCAGCAGCCCCGGTCCGGGGAACACTGAAGCTTTCTTT. The full variable domain, completed using reference TRBV9 and TRBJ1-1, is DSGVTQTPKHLITATGQRVTLRCSPRSGDLSVYWYQQSLDQGLQFLIQYYNGEERAKGNILERFSAQQFPDLHSELNLSSLELGDSALYFCASSPGPGNTEAFFGQGTRLTVV.

The chain links TRBV29-1 to TRBJ2-5; 8 bases map to TRBD1. The DNA matches TRBJ2-7 better at its end, which makes the J call doubtful. The germline gives CDR1 SQVTM, CDR2 ANQGSEA. CDR3 length equals 15 residues. CDR3 residues: CSVVQGQGISYEQYF. In DNA form, the CDR3 reads TGCAGCGTCGTACAAGGACAGGGTATCTCCTACGAGCAGTACTTC.

V and J are TRBV9 and TRBJ2-5; tentatively, D is TRBD2 (6 bases). The length of the CDR3 is 17 residues. Trimming cost V 0 bases and J 5 bases, with 20 bases left between them. Germline values: CDR1 SGDLS, CDR2 YYNGEE. The CDR3 nucleotides are TGTGCCAGCAGCGTAGAAATAGGGGAGGCGCCAGGGGAGACCCAGTACTTC. This codes for CASSVEIGEAPGETQYF.

This clone is classed as large. Its ends do not fully match the called genes, so a read error is possible. The J gene is TRBJ2-5, the V gene TRBV2; D possibly uses TRBD1 or TRBD2 (5 bases each). This CDR3 comprises 11 residues. CDR1 SNHLY and CDR2 FYNNEI come from the germline V gene. The CDR3 coding sequence is TGTGCCAGCAGTGCGGAAAGAGGGGTGGACTTC. The encoded protein is CASSAERGVDF. The variable domain in full, completed from reference TRBV2 and TRBJ2-5, reads EPEVTQTPSHQVTQMGQEVILRCVPISNHLYFYWYRQILGQKVEFLVSFYNNEISEKSEIFDDQFSVERPDGSNFTLKIRSTKLEDSAMYFCASSAERGVDFGPGTRLLVL.

This clone was observed once. V is TRBV28 and J is TRBJ2-1; possible D gene TRBD2, 6 bases. This CDR3 region has 16 residues. Germline V lookup: CDR1 MDHEN, CDR2 SYDVKM. The V and J ends lost 1 base and 0 bases respectively, with 10 bases between them. The CDR3 is CASSLFSGVSYNEQFF. The CDR3 DNA sequence: TGTGCCAGCAGTTTATTCTCGGGGGTCTCCTACAATGAGCAGTTCTTC.

This clone was counted a few times. The J gene is TRBJ1-4, the V gene TRBV27; D unclear. CDR3 length: 13 residues. The V end lost 4 bases, the J end lost 8 bases, and 11 bases lay between the germline ends. Per germline, CDR1 MNHEY and CDR2 SMNVEV (reference sequence). The CDR3 nucleotides are TGTGCCAGCAGTTCGTCTAGATGGGAAAAACTGTTTTTT. Encoded protein: CASSSSRWEKLFF.

With regard to this clone: This may be a read error, as it is one base from a much larger clone. Other nucleotide sequences in the sample specify the same CDR3. The chain employs TRBV15 and TRBJ1-2; D is possibly TRBD1 (6 bases). The CDR3 extends over 13 amino acids. Trimming cost V 3 bases and J 5 bases, with 10 bases left between them. Germline CDR1 and CDR2: LNHNV and YYDKDF (reference sequence). The CDR3 region has the DNA TGTGCCACCAGCAGGGGCACAGGGTATGGCTACACCTTC. Translating gives CATSRGTGYGYTF.

CDR3 coding DNA: TGTGCCAGCAGCCTCTACAGGGACTCTGCTTTCTTT. Translated: CASSLYRDSAFF. V gene TRBV7-8 combines with J gene TRBJ1-1, with TRBD1 as a possible D gene (6 bases). The CDR3 is 12 residues long. V lost 5 bases and J 11 bases, leaving 15 bases between the germline ends. The germline V gene has CDR1 SGHVS and CDR2 FQNEAQ.

V usage is TRBV4-1 and J usage is TRBJ2-3; D could derive from TRBD1 or TRBD2 (6 bases each). The V end lost 0 bases, the J end lost 11 bases, and 15 bases lay between the germline ends. The CDR3 length is 14 residues. In germline, CDR1 is MGHRA, CDR2 YSYEKL. CDR3 residues: CASSQEVRGPEQYF. In nucleotides, the CDR3 is TGCGCCAGCAGCCAAGAAGTTCGGGGGCCTGAGCAGTATTTT.

The V gene is TRBV7-9, the J gene TRBJ2-7; either TRBD1 or TRBD2 may supply D (5 bases each). V dropped 3 bases and J dropped 4 bases, with 13 bases sitting between them. Per germline, CDR1 SEHNR and CDR2 FQNEAQ (reference sequence). This CDR3 is built from 14 residues. The CDR3: CASSFGTTGYEQYF. CDR3 DNA sequence: TGTGCCAGCAGCTTCGGGACGACTGGGTACGAGCAGTACTTC.

The chain couples TRBV9 to TRBJ1-1; no clear D gene. The CDR3 contains 13 residues. V lost 0 bases, J lost 6 bases, and 9 bases lay in between. Per germline, CDR1 SGDLS and CDR2 YYNGEE. The CDR3 DNA is TGTGCCAGCAGCGTAGGTCAAGGCGCTGAAGCTTTCTTT. Protein product: CASSVGQGAEAFF.